These 13 T cell receptor beta chains came from one sample sequenced in a study of neurological immune-mediated disorders. TCRdb re-called the 5' RACE reads with MiXCR, one entry per CDR3 protein. The sample lists more than 40,000 distinct CDR3 sequences, around 3.3% occurring once. Sequenced input: PBMCs. These receptors were taken from a woman aged 50 to 65 with multiple sclerosis.

V and J are TRBV6-2 or TRBV6-3 and TRBJ2-1; 14 nucleotides agree with TRBD2. Germline trimming cut 6 bases from V and 1 base from J; bases unmatched to any gene: 11. This CDR3 spans 19 amino acids. Germline V gene sequence: CDR1 MNHEY, CDR2 SVGEGT. This CDR3 reads CASRKHTWTSGGSYNEQFF. CDR3 DNA sequence: TGTGCCAGCAGAAAACATACTTGGACTAGCGGGGGGTCCTACAATGAGCAGTTCTTC.

The sample holds many counts of this clonotype. The chain recombines TRBV20-1 with TRBJ2-1, with 8 bases that match TRBD1. With 0 bases clipped from V and 4 bases from J, the junction kept 5 bases outside the gene matches. The CDR3 length is 15 residues. The V gene's germline CDR1 is DFQATT and CDR2 SNEGSKA (reference sequence). The CDR3 region is CSARERTGRYNEQFF. CDR3 bases: TGCAGTGCTAGAGAACGGACAGGGAGATACAATGAGCAGTTCTTC.

This clonotype has more than one count but fewer than ten. A much bigger clone sits one base away, suggesting this may be a read error. This chain joins TRBV16 and TRBJ2-7; D gene ambiguous. Trimming removed 1 base from V and 0 bases from J, with 10 bases in between. Germline lookup yields CDR1 KGHSY and CDR2 FQNENV. This CDR3 comprises 15 residues. The CDR3 reads CASSQYNGISYEQYF. DNA of the CDR3: TGTGCCAGCAGCCAATACAACGGTATCTCCTACGAGCAGTACTTC.

This clonotype occurred many times. CDR3 bases: TGTGCCAGCAGCGCCGGGACAGGGGCTTTGGAGACCCAGTACTTC. The encoded protein is CASSAGTGALETQYF. This chain links TRBV7-3 with TRBJ2-5, with 10 bases fitting TRBD1. Germline values: CDR1 SGHTA, CDR2 FQGTGA. V dropped 5 bases and J dropped 5; count of bases not matched to a gene: 8. The CDR3 has 15 residues.

In the case of this clonotype: Being one base from a much bigger clone, this may be a read error. This sequence joins TRBV18 and TRBJ1-5; D uncertain. CDR1 KGHSH and CDR2 LQKENI come from the germline V gene. The CDR3 has 13 amino acids. CDR3 nucleotide sequence: TGTGCCAGCTCACCGGACCAAAATCAGCCCCAGAATTTT. Protein sequence: CASSPDQNQPQNF.

This clonotype was detected a few times. The V gene is TRBV11-2, the J gene TRBJ2-2; TRBD2 matches 7 bases. The CDR3 runs 15 residues. Per germline, CDR1 SGHAT and CDR2 FQNNGV. V was clipped by 7 bases and J by 4 bases; unmatched bases: 9. CDR3 sequence reads: CASTRGSSGTGELFF. The DNA of the CDR3 is TGTGCCAGCACCAGAGGGTCTAGCGGCACCGGGGAGCTGTTTTTT.

This clonotype has at least ten counts. This chain connects TRBV12-3 or TRBV12-4 to TRBJ1-2; 7 nucleotides align to TRBD1. The V segment lost 8 bases and the J segment 4 bases; nucleotides outside the gene matches: 7. This CDR3 comprises 13 residues. The CDR3 bases are TGTGCCAGCGGAGACAGGGCCAGCTATGGCTACACCTTC. Translation gives CASGDRASYGYTF.

This clonotype was seen at least ten times. CDR3 residues: CASSPTASGTGDEKLFF. CDR3 bases: TGTGCCAGCTCACCGACTGCGTCCGGGACAGGGGACGAAAAACTGTTTTTT. The chain employs TRBV18 and TRBJ1-4, with TRBD1 identical over 10 bases. Germline V gene sequence: CDR1 KGHSH, CDR2 LQKENI. The V segment lost 3 bases and the J segment 8 bases; nucleotides outside the gene matches: 12. The CDR3 totals 17 residues.

This sequence joins TRBV5-1 and TRBJ1-4; 8 bases are a match to TRBD1. The trim removed 4 bases at V and 7 bases at J, leaving 6 bases unmatched. There are 14 residues in the CDR3. Germline V CDR1 and CDR2: SGHRS, YFSETQ. The CDR3 nucleotides read TGCGCCAGCAGCCTCACAGGGGGTTTTGAAAAACTGTTTTTT. It translates to CASSLTGGFEKLFF.

By sample fraction, this clonotype is medium-sized. The chain has TRBV4-1 and TRBJ2-5; D uncertain. V lost 0 bases to trimming and J lost 4 bases, with 15 bases between them. CDR1 and CDR2 from the germline V gene are MGHRA and YSYEKL. The CDR3 consists of 16 residues. The chain's CDR3 is CASSQDLIGSGETQYF. CDR3 bases: TGCGCCAGCAGCCAAGATCTGATAGGGTCAGGAGAGACCCAGTACTTC.

This clonotype was picked up many times. V usage is TRBV6-5 and J usage is TRBJ1-1; D is ambiguous. The CDR3 totals 11 residues. CDR1 and CDR2 (germline): MNHEY, SVGAGI. Deletions cut 2 bases from V and 11 bases from J, with 9 bases between. CDR3 sequence (DNA): TGTGCCAGCAGTTACCAGAACGTCGCTTTCTTT. It is translated as CASSYQNVAFF.

This clonotype was seen many times. The J gene is TRBJ2-2, the V gene TRBV27; D uncertain. Germline V CDR1 and CDR2: MNHEY, SMNVEV (reference sequence). CDR3 length: 12 residues. V was trimmed by 5 bases and J by 8 bases, leaving 9 bases between them. CDR3 loop: CASSQRGGELFF. The CDR3 DNA is TGTGCCAGCAGTCAGCGTGGGGGGGAGCTGTTTTTT.

This clonotype was detected ten times or more. The chain carries TRBV6-5 and TRBJ1-1; D is uncertain. CDR1 and CDR2 from the germline V gene are MNHEY and SVGAGI. The V end was cut by 8 bases, the J end by 4 bases, with 8 bases between. The CDR3 is made up of 11 amino acids. CDR3 sequence reads: CASGVATEAFF. The CDR3 DNA is TGTGCCAGCGGTGTGGCCACTGAAGCTTTCTTT.